This T cell receptor (beta chain) originates from a study of blood T cell repertoires in COVID-19 (dated by TCRdb to 2018 to 2020). Looking at the study overall: Collaborator samples came from the United States, Italy and Spain and covered acute and convalescent phases of COVID-19. The material from the prospective study consisted of cDNA or gDNA derived from T cells, B-cell-depleted T cells, or PBMCs. The dataset comprised deeply sampled blood TCRbeta repertoires from subjects exposed to, actively infected with, or recovered from COVID-19. The repertoires were released in a freely available public database meant as a resource for research on the immune response to SARS-CoV-2. The samples were drawn from two sources: the first 160 participants of the ongoing ImmuneRACE study, and over 950 subjects contributed by 6 global collaborators. Nearly every sample came with metadata listing a de-identified subject ID, COVID-19 status, age in years and sex. HLA class I and class II types, where available, came from metadata supplied by the sample provider rather than from assay-based typing. Findings and caveats that apply to the study as a whole: Clinical and demographic metadata were provided uncurated, with the amount varying by source and participant.

In regard to this clone: What antigen it recognizes has not been identified. No base quality values were provided; no much bigger clone lies one nucleotide off.

In Seattle, one collaborating source enrolled patients while the infection was active and tracked those patients longitudinally over the course of disease. Each collaborating institution followed its own protocols to collect whole blood in K2EDTA tubes. Collaborator samples were shipped for TCRbeta analysis as frozen whole blood, isolated PBMCs, or DNA extracted from either sample type. From its cysteine to its phenylalanine, the CDR3 spans 16 amino acids. Of the read, only the CDR3 DNA is kept; its 48 bases are in frame from base 1. CDR1 SEHNR and CDR2 FQNEAQ are derived from the germline V gene (reference sequence). V is pruned by 5 bases and J by 3 bases, leaving 9 bases of the junction without a gene match. The immunoSEQ Assay, a bias-controlled multiplex PCR, was used to amplify TCRbeta CDR3 regions from genomic DNA. The paper's data handling went like this. The number of nucleated cells in each sample was estimated from the amplification of reference gene primers within the assay. To quantify the absolute abundance of each unique TCRbeta CDR3 rearrangement, sequence reads were collapsed and filtered. For each sample, productive Simpson clonality was calculated as the square root of Simpson's diversity index over productive rearrangements. The clones in this table, taken by TCRdb from immuneACCESS, are in-frame only. Not every clone is retained; where verified, under half of the shortfall comes from an unresolved V gene, and the cause of the rest is unknown. The V and J calls and the clone size are those of that table, but D and trimming were determined from the DNA. The sample table contains approximately 90,000 clones; only one count was recorded for 78% of them. 6.3% of the sample is held by the ten biggest clonotypes.

Sequencing was performed on peripheral blood. The clonotype originates from a man between 65 and 85 years old with COVID-19, enrolled during active disease. The chain was built from TRBV7-9 and TRBJ2-7; 11 junctional bases match TRBD1. The CDR3 has the sequence CASSPRRTGGLYEQYF. The nucleotide sequence is given as TGTGCCAGCAGCCCGCGTCGGACAGGGGGCCTCTACGAGCAGTACTTC.